The 10 T cell receptor beta chains in this list originate from one sample, sequenced in a study of cytomegalovirus exposure and HLA in healthy donors. The study ran its PCR with 60 Vbeta and 13 Jbeta primers. Sequencing used immunoSEQ multiplex PCR; TCRdb keeps in-frame clones, though not all of them. This sample has 80,000 to 100,000 clones, with 55% to 85% found just once. The sample consisted of PBMCs. The receptors derive from a woman younger than 35 in good health and CMV-seropositive.

This clone was seen a handful of times. This rearrangement joins TRBV30 to TRBJ2-3, with TRBD1 as a possible D gene (6 bases). Germline V lookup: CDR1 GTSNPN, CDR2 SVGIG (reference sequence). Trimming pared 2 bases from V and 6 bases from J, leaving 18 bases between. This CDR3 has 15 residues. Here the CDR3 reads CAWSPGQLIADTQYF. In DNA form, the CDR3 reads TGTGCCTGGAGTCCCGGACAGTTGATAGCCGATACGCAGTATTTT.

The V call is TRBV2, the J call TRBJ2-7; TRBD1 is a possible D gene (6 bases). Trimming removed 8 bases from V and 1 base from J, with 12 bases in between. Germline V gene lookup returns CDR1 SNHLY and CDR2 FYNNEI. This CDR3 region has 13 residues. The CDR3 DNA follows: TGTGCCAGCGAAAACAGGGCTTCCTACGAGCAGTACTTC. Translated, it gives CASENRASYEQYF.

The chain has TRBV6-5 and TRBJ1-1; possibly TRBD1 for D (5 bases). V lost 0 bases and J lost 1, with 9 bases in between. The CDR3 runs 15 residues. Per germline, CDR1 MNHEY and CDR2 SVGAGI. In DNA, the CDR3 is TGTGCCAGCAGTTACTCTGGGGCAGGGAACACTGAAGCTTTCTTT. Protein product: CASSYSGAGNTEAFF.

The chain carries TRBV7-2 and TRBJ2-5; 9 bases map to TRBD1. The J call may be mistaken, given a closer DNA end match to TRBJ2-7. From germline, CDR1 is SGHTA and CDR2 FQGNSA. This CDR3 has 14 amino acids. CDR3 protein: CASSPGQGAYEQYF. The CDR3 region has the DNA TGTGCCAGCAGCCCGGGACAGGGCGCCTACGAGCAGTACTTC.

The chain carries TRBV11-3 and TRBJ2-2; D gene ambiguous. The CDR3 runs to 14 residues. Germline V gene sequence: CDR1 SGHNT, CDR2 YENEEA. The germline V and J ends were trimmed by 3 bases and 4 bases, with 9 bases remaining between them. The CDR3 loop reads CASSFSSSTGELFF. In DNA, the CDR3 is TGTGCCAGCAGCTTTAGCTCCAGCACCGGGGAGCTGTTTTTT. The complete variable domain, with remaining parts taken from reference TRBV11-3 and TRBJ2-2, reads EAGVVQSPRYKIIEKKQPVAFWCNPISGHNTLYWYLQNLGQGPELLIRYENEEAVDDSQLPKDRFSAERLKGVDSTLKIQPAELGDSAVYLCASSFSSSTGELFFGEGSRLTVL.

The rearrangement uses TRBV6-1 and TRBJ2-7; D might be TRBD1 (6 bases). V shed 3 bases and J shed 3 bases, with 9 bases lying between them. The CDR3 length is 13 residues. Per the germline V gene, CDR1 is MNHNS and CDR2 is SASEGT. In DNA form, the CDR3 reads TGTGCCAGCAGTGAGAGAGGGGGCTACGAGCAGTACTTC. Protein: CASSERGGYEQYF.

The chain employs TRBV4-1 and TRBJ1-6; no reliable D call. With 0 bases removed from V and 4 bases from J, the gap between germline ends came to 16 bases. The CDR3 spans 18 residues. Germline V gene sequence: CDR1 MGHRA, CDR2 YSYEKL. The CDR3 DNA follows: TGCGCCAGCAGCCAAGATTCGGAGGGAGCCGCTTATAATTCACCCCTCCACTTT. Protein: CASSQDSEGAAYNSPLHF.

The chain employs TRBV7-2 and TRBJ2-5; D is perhaps TRBD1 (6 bases). The CDR3 extends over 15 amino acids. Germline assignment: CDR1 SGHTA and CDR2 FQGNSA. The germline V and J ends were trimmed by 5 bases and 2 bases, with 15 bases remaining between them. CDR3 amino acids: CASSPSGQRQETQYF. CDR3 bases: TGTGCCAGCAGCCCTTCAGGACAGAGGCAAGAGACCCAGTACTTC.

The chain joins TRBV9 to TRBJ2-7, with 8 bases fitting TRBD2. The CDR3 spans 16 residues. The germline gives CDR1 SGDLS, CDR2 YYNGEE. V gave up 0 bases and J gave up 0 bases; unmatched junction bases: 5. The CDR3 DNA follows: TGTGCCAGCAGCGTAGGACTAGCGTCAAGCTCCTACGAGCAGTACTTC. It yields the protein CASSVGLASSSYEQYF. The variable domain in full, with the rest retrieved from reference TRBV9 and TRBJ2-7, is DSGVTQTPKHLITATGQRVTLRCSPRSGDLSVYWYQQSLDQGLQFLIQYYNGEERAKGNILERFSAQQFPDLHSELNLSSLELGDSALYFCASSVGLASSSYEQYFGPGTRLTVT.

The chain is built from TRBV28 and TRBJ2-1; 11 nucleotides line up with TRBD2. CDR1 is MDHEN and CDR2 is SYDVKM in the germline V gene. The CDR3 is 14 amino acids. V dropped 5 bases and J dropped 9; count of bases not matched to a gene: 6. In nucleotides, the CDR3 is TGTGCCAGCAGTACGACTAGCGGGACGGGTGAGCAGTTCTTC. Translation: CASSTTSGTGEQFF.